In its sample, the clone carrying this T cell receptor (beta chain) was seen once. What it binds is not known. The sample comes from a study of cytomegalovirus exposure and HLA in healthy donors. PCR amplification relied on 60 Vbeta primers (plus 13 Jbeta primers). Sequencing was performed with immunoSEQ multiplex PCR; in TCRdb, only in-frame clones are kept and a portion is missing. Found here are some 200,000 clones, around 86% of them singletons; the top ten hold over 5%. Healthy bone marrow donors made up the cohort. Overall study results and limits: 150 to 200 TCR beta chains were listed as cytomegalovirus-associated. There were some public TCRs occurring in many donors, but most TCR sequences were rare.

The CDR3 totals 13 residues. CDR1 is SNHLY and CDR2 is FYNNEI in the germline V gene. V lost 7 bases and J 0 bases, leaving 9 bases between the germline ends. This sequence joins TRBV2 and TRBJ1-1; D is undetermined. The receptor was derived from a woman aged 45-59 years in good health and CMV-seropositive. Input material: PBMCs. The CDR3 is CASNGQMNTEAFF. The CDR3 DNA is TGTGCCAGCAATGGCCAGATGAACACTGAAGCTTTCTTT.